This entry lists 10 T cell receptor beta chains sequenced from one sample in a study of blood T cells in healthy people across ages. Primed by a sample-barcoded 5' primer and a J-beta primer mix, a second PCR proceeded for about 6 to 12 cycles. TCRdb re-called the 5' RACE reads with MiXCR, one entry per CDR3 protein. The data contain fewer than 2,000,000 distinct CDR3 sequences, about 35% of them singletons. Sequencing was performed on blood. The receptors here all came from a woman aged 25 to 39 in good health.

Regarding this clonotype: At one end, the junction sequence differs from germline, possibly due to a read error. This chain joins TRBV4-1 and TRBJ2-1; the match to TRBD2 covers 7 bases. The CDR3 totals 14 residues. Germline CDR1 and CDR2: MGHRA and YSYEKL. Here the CDR3 reads CASGQEAGRFGQFF. CDR3 bases: TGCGCCAGCGGCCAAGAAGCGGGGCGATTTGGACAGTTCTTC.

The rearrangement uses TRBV10-3 and TRBJ2-1, with D tentatively TRBD1 (6 bases). The germline gives CDR1 ENHRY, CDR2 SYGVKD. This CDR3 spans 13 amino acids. Trimming pared 8 bases from V and 6 bases from J, leaving 14 bases between. Here the CDR3 reads CAIRRTEVNEQFF. CDR3 sequence (DNA): TGTGCCATCCGTAGGACAGAAGTCAATGAGCAGTTCTTC.

The chain is built from TRBV24-1 and TRBJ1-2; D is uncertain. The length of the CDR3 is 14 residues. From germline, CDR1 is KGHDR and CDR2 SFDVKD. V lost 4 bases to trimming and J lost 2 bases, with 10 bases between them. The CDR3 coding sequence is TGTGCCACCAGTGAGGACGATAGGAACTATGGCTACACCTTC. Its protein product is CATSEDDRNYGYTF.

This clonotype has just a few counts. The genes are TRBV5-1 and TRBJ2-7, with 9 bases identical to TRBD2. J was trimmed by 5 bases and V by 2 bases; bases with no gene match: 17. The CDR3 spans 18 residues. CDR1 SGHRS and CDR2 YFSETQ come from the germline V gene. The CDR3 DNA reads TGCGCCAGCAGCTTAGGAGGGGTAGCGGGGGCGAAATATCACGAGCAGTACTTC. Translating gives CASSLGGVAGAKYHEQYF. Supplemented by reference TRBV5-1 and TRBJ2-7, the full variable domain reads KAGVTQTPRYLIKTRGQQVTLSCSPISGHRSVSWYQQTPGQGLQFLFEYFSETQRNKGNFPGRFSGRQFSNSRSEMNVSTLELGDSALYLCASSLGGVAGAKYHEQYFGPGTRLTVT.

There are many counts of this clonotype. V and J are TRBV27 and TRBJ2-1, with a weak D call TRBD2 (6 bases). The germline gives CDR1 MNHEY, CDR2 SMNVEV (reference sequence). This CDR3 has 13 residues. The ends were cut back, 3 bases at V and 6 bases at J, with 9 bases in the middle. The CDR3 sequence is CASSFGGPNEQFF. CDR3 nucleotides: TGTGCCAGCAGTTTCGGAGGGCCCAATGAGCAGTTCTTC.

The table lists this clonotype with a few counts. This chain uses TRBV15 with TRBJ2-5, with D maybe TRBD1 (5 bases). V was pared by 0 bases and J by 7 bases, with 18 bases between. This CDR3 region has 16 residues. Germline CDR1 LNHNV, CDR2 YYDKDF (reference sequence). CDR3 DNA sequence: TGTGCCACCAGCAGAGACTGGACAACCGCCCTAGGGACCCAGTACTTC. Translating it yields CATSRDWTTALGTQYF.

This chain joins TRBV14 and TRBJ2-1; D possibly corresponds to TRBD2 (6 bases). Germline lookup yields CDR1 SGHDN and CDR2 FVKESK. CDR3 length equals 13 residues. V lost 6 bases and J 5 bases, leaving 11 bases between the germline ends. CDR3 amino acids: CASRRRGNNEQFF. CDR3 nucleotides: TGTGCCAGCAGACGGAGGGGTAACAATGAGCAGTTCTTC.

At least ten counts were recorded for this clonotype. This chain connects TRBV20-1 to TRBJ2-5; D is uncertain. Germline CDR1 DFQATT, CDR2 SNEGSKA (reference sequence). This CDR3 spans 12 amino acids. V lost 1 base to trimming and J lost 4 bases, with 7 bases between them. CDR3 sequence (DNA): TGCAGTGCTAGAGTTGTCCCAGAGACCCAGTACTTC. It translates to CSARVVPETQYF.

Remarks on this clonotype: One junction end disagrees with the germline gene, perhaps due to a read error. The V call is TRBV28, the J call TRBJ2-7; no clear D. The CDR3 is 12 amino acids. Germline V CDR1 and CDR2: MDHEN, SYDVKM. CDR3 coding DNA: TGTGCCAGCAGTGGGGTGGCCTACGGGCAGTACTTC. Amino acids: CASSGVAYGQYF.

In its sample, this clonotype was seen a few times. J is TRBJ2-3 and V is TRBV5-4; a weak D match, TRBD1 (6 bases). Germline V gene lookup returns CDR1 SGHNT and CDR2 YYREEE (reference sequence). Trimming took off 6 bases at V and 3 bases at J, with 14 bases between the two ends. The CDR3 spans 14 residues. The CDR3 bases are TGTGCCAGCACGCGCCAGGGGAAAACAGATACGCAGTATTTT. It specifies CASTRQGKTDTQYF. Complete variable domain (other parts from reference TRBV5-4 and TRBJ2-3): ETGVTQSPTHLIKTRGQQVTLRCSSQSGHNTVSWYQQALGQGPQFIFQYYREEENGRGNFPPRFSGLQFPNYSSELNVNALELDDSALYLCASTRQGKTDTQYFGPGTRLTVL.